Below, one TCR beta chain is given with its context. This table comes from immunoSEQ multiplex PCR, and its TCRdb copy is limited to in-frame clones, with some not included. The repertoire consists of about 170,000 clones, with roughly 89% occurring once and the leading ten covering less than 1.6%. CDR1 and CDR2 (germline): MDHEN, SYDVKM. The CDR3 loop spans 15 amino acids. With V trimmed by 3 bases and J by 4 bases, 6 bases remained unmatched. This entry comes from a study of control samples from healthy donors and cancer patients. The origin of this receptor is a woman aged 25 to 39 in good health. The V call is TRBV28, the J call TRBJ2-5; 9 nucleotides match TRBD2. Material: blood. The CDR3 reads CASSLDSGRIETQYF. The CDR3 nucleotides are TGTGCCAGCAGTTTGGATAGCGGGAGAATAGAGACCCAGTACTTC.